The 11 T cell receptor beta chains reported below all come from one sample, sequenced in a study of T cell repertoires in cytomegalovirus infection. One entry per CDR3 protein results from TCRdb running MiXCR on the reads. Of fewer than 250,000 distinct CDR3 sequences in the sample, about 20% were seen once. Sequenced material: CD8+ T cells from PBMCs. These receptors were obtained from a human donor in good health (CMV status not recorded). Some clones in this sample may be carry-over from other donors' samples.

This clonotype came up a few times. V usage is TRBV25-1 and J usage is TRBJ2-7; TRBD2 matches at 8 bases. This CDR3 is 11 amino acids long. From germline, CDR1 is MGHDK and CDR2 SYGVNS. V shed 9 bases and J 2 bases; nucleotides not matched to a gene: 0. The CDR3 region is CASSGAYEQYF. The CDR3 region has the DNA TGTGCCAGTAGCGGGGCCTACGAGCAGTACTTC.

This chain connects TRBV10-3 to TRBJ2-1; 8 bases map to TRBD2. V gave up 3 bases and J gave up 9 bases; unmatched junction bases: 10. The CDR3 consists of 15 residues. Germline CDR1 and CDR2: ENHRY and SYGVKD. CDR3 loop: CAISDPGGHLAEQFF. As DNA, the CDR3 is TGTGCCATCAGTGATCCGGGGGGGCACCTTGCTGAGCAGTTCTTC.

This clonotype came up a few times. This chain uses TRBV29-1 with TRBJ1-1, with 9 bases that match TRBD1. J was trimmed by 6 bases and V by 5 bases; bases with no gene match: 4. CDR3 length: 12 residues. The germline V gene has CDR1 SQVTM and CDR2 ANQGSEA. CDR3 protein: CSVPGTGSEAFF. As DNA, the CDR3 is TGCAGCGTTCCTGGGACAGGGTCTGAAGCTTTCTTT.

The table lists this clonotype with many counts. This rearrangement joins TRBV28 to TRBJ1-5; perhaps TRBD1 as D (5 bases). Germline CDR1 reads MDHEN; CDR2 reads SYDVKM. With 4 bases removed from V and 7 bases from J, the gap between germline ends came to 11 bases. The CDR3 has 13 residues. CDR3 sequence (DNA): TGTGCCAGCAGTTCGCGACAGTTCCAGCCCCAGCATTTT. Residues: CASSSRQFQPQHF.

The CDR3 DNA sequence: TGTGCCAGCAGCCTCCGACGCGGGGTAGAGACCCAGTACTTC. The encoded protein is CASSLRRGVETQYF. The genes are TRBV7-9 and TRBJ2-5, with a tentative D call TRBD2 (6 bases). V was clipped by 5 bases and J by 4 bases, with 14 bases between them. The CDR3 extends over 14 amino acids. Germline loops: CDR1 SEHNR, CDR2 FQNEAQ (reference sequence).

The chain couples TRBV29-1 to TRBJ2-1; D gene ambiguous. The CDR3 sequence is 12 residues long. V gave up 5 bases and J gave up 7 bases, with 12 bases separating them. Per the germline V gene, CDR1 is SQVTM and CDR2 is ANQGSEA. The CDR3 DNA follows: TGCAGCGTTCTCGGCCCGGGTAATGAGCAGTTCTTC. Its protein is CSVLGPGNEQFF.

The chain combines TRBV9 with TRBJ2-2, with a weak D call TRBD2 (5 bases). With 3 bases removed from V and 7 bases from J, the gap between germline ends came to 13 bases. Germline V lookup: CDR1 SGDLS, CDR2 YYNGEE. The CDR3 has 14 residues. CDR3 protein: CASSGDGVGGELFF. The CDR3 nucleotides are TGTGCCAGCAGCGGAGACGGGGTCGGCGGGGAGCTGTTTTTT.

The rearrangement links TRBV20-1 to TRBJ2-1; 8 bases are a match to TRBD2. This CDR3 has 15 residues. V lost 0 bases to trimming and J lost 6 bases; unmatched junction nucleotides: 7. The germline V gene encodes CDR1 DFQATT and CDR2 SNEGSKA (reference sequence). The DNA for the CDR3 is TGCAGTGCTAGAGATGGTTCCAGCGGGGGCAATGAGCAGTTCTTC. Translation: CSARDGSSGGNEQFF.

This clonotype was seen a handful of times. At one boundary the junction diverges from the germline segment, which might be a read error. CDR3 loop: CASSPSELAGVAPF. CDR3 bases: TGTGCCAGCAGCCCCTCCGAACTAGCGGGGGTGGCGCCATTC. The chain links TRBV11-2 to TRBJ2-5; 11 bases fit TRBD2. Germline V gene data show CDR1 as SGHAT and CDR2 as FQNNGV. This CDR3 has 14 amino acids.

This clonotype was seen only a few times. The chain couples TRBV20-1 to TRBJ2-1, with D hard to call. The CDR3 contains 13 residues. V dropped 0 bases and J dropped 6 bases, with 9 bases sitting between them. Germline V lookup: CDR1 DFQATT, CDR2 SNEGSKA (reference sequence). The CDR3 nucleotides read TGCAGTGCTAGAGACGCTTTGCGCAATGAGCAGTTCTTC. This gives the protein CSARDALRNEQFF.

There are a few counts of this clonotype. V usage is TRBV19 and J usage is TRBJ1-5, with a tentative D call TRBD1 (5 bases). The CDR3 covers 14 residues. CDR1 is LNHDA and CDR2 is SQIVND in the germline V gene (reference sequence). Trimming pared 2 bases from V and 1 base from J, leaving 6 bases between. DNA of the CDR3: TGTGCCAGTAGTATACAGGGCAGCAATCAGCCCCAGCATTTT. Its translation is CASSIQGSNQPQHF. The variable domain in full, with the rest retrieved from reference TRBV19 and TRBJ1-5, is DGGITQSPKYLFRKEGQNVTLSCEQNLNHDAMYWYRQDPGQGLRLIYYSQIVNDFQKGDIAEGYSVSREKKESFPLTVTSAQKNPTAFYLCASSIQGSNQPQHFGDGTRLSIL.